What follows are 25 T cell receptor beta chains derived from one specimen sequenced in a study of T cell responses to AZD1222 COVID-19 vaccine. Profiling relied on immunoSEQ multiplex PCR, and the TCRdb table lists in-frame clones only, not all of them. The repertoire holds about 160,000 clones, with about 91% as singletons. The sample here was peripheral blood, taken on day 0 of AZD1222 vaccination. The receptors come from an adult in good health.

The gene calls are TRBV5-5 and TRBJ1-2; D is ambiguous. Trimming stripped 0 bases from V and 8 bases from J, with 8 bases between. CDR1 and CDR2 from the germline V gene are SGHKS and YYEKEE (reference sequence). The CDR3 runs 12 residues. This chain's CDR3 is CASSLDGWGYTF. DNA of the CDR3: TGTGCCAGCAGCTTGGATGGGTGGGGCTACACCTTC.

The chain combines TRBV5-6 with TRBJ2-1; possible D gene TRBD1, 5 bases. The V gene lost 4 bases and the J gene lost 6 bases, with 17 bases spanning the gap. The CDR3 is made up of 15 amino acids. Germline V gene sequence: CDR1 SGHDT, CDR2 YYEEEE. The CDR3 protein is CASSRTILGVNEQFF. As DNA, the CDR3 is TGTGCCAGCAGCCGGACAATCCTAGGGGTCAATGAGCAGTTCTTC.

V gene TRBV4-3 combines with J gene TRBJ1-1, with unresolved D. V dropped 0 bases and J dropped 7 bases, with 18 bases sitting between them. The CDR3 is made up of 16 amino acids. Germline-derived CDR1 and CDR2 are LGHNA and YSLEER. CDR3 bases: TGCGCCAGCAGCCAAGATCTTGGCAGTCCAGGCCTTGAAGCTTTCTTT. This translates into CASSQDLGSPGLEAFF.

The V and J genes are TRBV28 and TRBJ2-3, with D perhaps matching TRBD1 or TRBD2 (6 bases each). V was pared by 2 bases and J by 0 bases, with 9 bases between. The CDR3 is made up of 15 amino acids. CDR1 and CDR2 (germline): MDHEN, SYDVKM. The CDR3 DNA is TGTGCCAGCAGTTTAACGGGGGCGAGCACAGATACGCAGTATTTT. Its translation is CASSLTGASTDTQYF.

The J gene is TRBJ1-1, the V gene TRBV10-3; D not certain. This CDR3 is built from 14 residues. Deletions cut 6 bases from V and 5 bases from J, with 16 bases between. CDR1 is ENHRY, CDR2 SYGVKD, per germline. The CDR3 coding sequence is TGTGCCATCAGATTGACACCCCCGGGAACTGAAGCTTTCTTT. Protein product: CAIRLTPPGTEAFF.

The chain joins TRBV7-9 to TRBJ1-2, with TRBD1 as a possible D gene (6 bases). The V gene's germline CDR1 is SEHNR and CDR2 FQNEAQ (reference sequence). Trimming removed 5 bases from V and 8 bases from J, with 15 bases in between. The CDR3 is 13 residues long. The CDR3 region has the DNA TGTGCCAGCAGCCCGGACAGTTCTGAAGGCTACACCTTC. Its translation: CASSPDSSEGYTF.

The chain combines TRBV9 with TRBJ1-6; 8 bases agree with TRBD1. The germline gives CDR1 SGDLS, CDR2 YYNGEE. There are 16 residues in the CDR3. The junction had 7 bases not matched to a gene; V was cut back by 3 bases and J by 5 bases. CDR3 in amino acids: CASSARTGLNNSPLHF. DNA for the CDR3: TGTGCCAGCAGCGCTAGGACAGGGCTTAATAATTCACCCCTCCACTTT.

The chain is built from TRBV28 and TRBJ2-1; 8 bases align to TRBD2. The V gene end was trimmed by 6 bases and the J gene end by 10 bases; junction bases not matched to a gene: 14. The CDR3 has 15 amino acids. CDR1 MDHEN and CDR2 SYDVKM come from the germline V gene. The DNA of the CDR3 is TGTGCCAGCAGCCTACTAGCGGTCAGGGGAAACGAGCAGTTCTTC. This translates into CASSLLAVRGNEQFF.

The rearrangement links TRBV30 to TRBJ1-1; D possibly corresponds to TRBD1 (6 bases). The CDR3 runs to 13 residues. CDR1 is GTSNPN, CDR2 SVGIG, per germline (reference sequence). With 4 bases removed from V and 5 bases from J, the gap between germline ends came to 14 bases. For the CDR3, the DNA is TGTGCCTGGACCCTAGGGGGGGGGACTGAAGCTTTCTTT. Amino acids: CAWTLGGGTEAFF.

The chain is built from TRBV19 and TRBJ2-4; D is possibly TRBD1 (6 bases). Between the trimmed V and J ends, which lost 4 bases and 14 bases, there was a span of 12 bases. The CDR3 sequence is 11 residues long. CDR1 is LNHDA, CDR2 SQIVND, per germline (reference sequence). This CDR3 reads CASSSGGPKYF. In DNA form, the CDR3 reads TGTGCCAGTAGTAGTGGGGGCCCTAAGTACTTC.

The rearrangement uses TRBV27 and TRBJ1-2; tentatively, D is TRBD1 (5 bases). Germline-derived CDR1 and CDR2 are MNHEY and SMNVEV (reference sequence). V dropped 6 bases and J dropped 0 bases, with 11 bases sitting between them. CDR3 length: 14 residues. The CDR3 loop reads CASRFGGANYGYTF. Here the CDR3 DNA reads TGTGCCAGCAGGTTTGGGGGAGCTAACTATGGCTACACCTTC.

The genes are TRBV11-2 and TRBJ2-2; possibly TRBD2 for D (7 bases). Looked up from germline, CDR1 is SGHAT and CDR2 is FQNNGV. Trimming took 5 bases from V and 2 from J, leaving 12 bases between them. The CDR3 spans 15 residues. The CDR3 bases are TGTGCCAGCAGCCCAAGGGGGGGAAACACCGGGGAGCTGTTTTTT. Protein: CASSPRGGNTGELFF.

This chain links TRBV5-5 with TRBJ2-7, with D unclear. V was trimmed by 0 bases and J by 0 bases, leaving 7 bases between them. Looked up from germline, CDR1 is SGHKS and CDR2 is YYEKEE (reference sequence). The CDR3 length is 14 residues. This CDR3 is CASSLGSSSYEQYF. CDR3 nucleotides: TGTGCCAGCAGCTTGGGCTCCAGCTCCTACGAGCAGTACTTC.

CDR3 bases: TGTGCCAGCAGGACAGGTCGCGCCTACGAGCAGTACTTC. It is translated as CASRTGRAYEQYF. The chain joins TRBV27 to TRBJ2-7; a possible D gene is TRBD1 (6 bases). Germline lookup yields CDR1 MNHEY and CDR2 SMNVEV (reference sequence). The CDR3 extends over 13 amino acids. Trimming cost V 6 bases and J 2 bases, with 11 bases left between them.

The rearrangement joins TRBV28 to TRBJ1-4; 10 bases align to TRBD1. The CDR3 runs to 14 residues. The germline V gene encodes CDR1 MDHEN and CDR2 SYDVKM. V was clipped by 2 bases and J by 11 bases; unmatched bases: 5. DNA of the CDR3: TGTGCCAGCAGTTTAAGGGACAGGGGAGGGAAACTGTTTTTT. It is translated as CASSLRDRGGKLFF.

The chain links TRBV6-6 to TRBJ2-7, with 8 bases matching TRBD2. The junction had 5 bases not matched to a gene; V was cut back by 6 bases and J by 4 bases. Germline-derived CDR1 and CDR2 are MNHNY and SVGAGI (reference sequence). CDR3 length: 13 amino acids. CDR3 nucleotide sequence: TGTGCCAGCAGGATGACTAGCGAATACGAGCAGTACTTC. Translating it yields CASRMTSEYEQYF.

The CDR3 region is CASSSRGKDTQYF. In DNA, the CDR3 is TGTGCCAGCAGCTCACGCGGGAAAGATACGCAGTATTTT. The chain combines TRBV7-9 with TRBJ2-3, with D possibly being TRBD2 (6 bases). The V end lost 4 bases, the J end lost 5 bases, and 10 bases lay between the germline ends. Germline assignment: CDR1 SEHNR and CDR2 FQNEAQ (reference sequence). The CDR3 totals 13 residues.

The chain joins TRBV6-2 or TRBV6-3 to TRBJ2-7; D is undetermined. The CDR3 is 15 residues long. Per the germline V gene, CDR1 is MNHEY and CDR2 is SVGEGT. The V end was cut by 0 bases, the J end by 2 bases, with 11 bases between. Here the CDR3 DNA reads TGTGCCAGCAGTTACTCTGGGGTCATGACCTACGAGCAGTACTTC. It yields the protein CASSYSGVMTYEQYF.

This clone has just a few counts. The V and J genes are TRBV25-1 and TRBJ1-1; D unresolved. CDR1 is MGHDK, CDR2 SYGVNS, per germline. CDR3 size: 17 residues. V was pared by 5 bases and J by 1 base, with 20 bases between. CDR3 region: CASSPRLLTVPNTEAFF. The CDR3 DNA sequence: TGTGCCAGCAGTCCCCGGTTACTCACAGTTCCGAACACTGAAGCTTTCTTT. The full variable domain, with the rest looked up from reference TRBV25-1 and TRBJ1-1, is EADIYQTPRYLVIGTGKKITLECSQTMGHDKMYWYQQDPGMELHLIHYSYGVNSTEKGDLSSESTVSRIRTEHFPLTLESARPSHTSQYLCASSPRLLTVPNTEAFFGQGTRLTVV.

The V gene is TRBV27, the J gene TRBJ1-5; no reliable D call. V was clipped by 11 bases and J by 11 bases, with 7 bases between them. This CDR3 has 8 residues. The germline V gene encodes CDR1 MNHEY and CDR2 SMNVEV (reference sequence). The CDR3, as DNA: TGTGCCCGTTGGGCCCAGCATTTT. The encoded protein is CARWAQHF.

The chain carries TRBV6-6 and TRBJ1-4; perhaps TRBD1 as D (5 bases). CDR1 is MNHNY and CDR2 is SVGAGI in the germline V gene (reference sequence). The CDR3 loop spans 16 amino acids. Trimming cost V 7 bases and J 5 bases, with 20 bases left between them. For the CDR3, the DNA is TGTGCCAGCATCGAAACCGGGGGTTTACGAAATGAAAAACTGTTTTTT. Encoded protein: CASIETGGLRNEKLFF.

The chain uses TRBV28 and TRBJ2-3; weak D call: TRBD2 (6 bases). CDR3 size: 16 residues. V was clipped by 6 bases and J by 0 bases, with 16 bases between them. In germline, CDR1 is MDHEN, CDR2 SYDVKM. For the CDR3, the DNA is TGTGCCAGCAGGATGGATCCGGGGACTAGCACAGATACGCAGTATTTT. This translates into CASRMDPGTSTDTQYF.

This chain links TRBV5-1 with TRBJ1-2; tentative D call: TRBD1 (6 bases). The CDR3 is 15 amino acids. Germline CDR1 SGHRS, CDR2 YFSETQ. Trimming removed 2 bases from V and 3 bases from J, with 14 bases in between. This CDR3 is CASSFNRERDYGYTF. DNA of the CDR3: TGCGCCAGCAGCTTCAACAGGGAAAGGGACTATGGCTACACCTTC.

The chain has TRBV29-1 and TRBJ2-1, with TRBD2 matching 9 bases. Germline CDR1 SQVTM, CDR2 ANQGSEA. The length of the CDR3 is 15 residues. The CDR3 here is CTRGVSGLAGGEQFF. The CDR3 DNA is TGCACCCGGGGGGTCTCGGGACTAGCCGGAGGAGAGCAGTTCTTC.

This sequence joins TRBV19 and TRBJ1-1, with 8 bases identical to TRBD1. Losses at the gene ends were 7 bases for V and 1 base for J; bases not matched to a gene: 2. The CDR3 loop spans 13 amino acids. From germline, CDR1 is LNHDA and CDR2 SQIVND (reference sequence). The CDR3 loop is CASNQGANTEAFF. CDR3 bases: TGTGCCAGTAATCAGGGGGCGAACACTGAAGCTTTCTTT.